Listed here is a single T cell receptor (beta chain). From the 5' RACE reads, TCRdb called clonotypes with MiXCR, one entry per CDR3 protein. The sample includes 450,000 to 650,000 distinct CDR3 sequences, 21% of them seen just once. The data originate from a study of T cells after yellow fever vaccination. Study context: With SMART-Seq v4 Ultra Low Input, the fractions containing low cell numbers were prepared.

J was trimmed by 5 bases and V by 0 bases; bases with no gene match: 9. The V gene's germline CDR1 is SGHAT and CDR2 FQNNGV. This CDR3 is 17 amino acids long. This clonotype was sampled from a man aged 18 to 29 who received the YFV17D yellow fever vaccine. The specimen comprised PBMCs, sampled approximately 22 days after the first yellow fever vaccination. The chain has TRBV11-2 and TRBJ1-4, with TRBD1 matching over 7 bases. CDR3: CASSLEGTAWLNEKLFF. CDR3 nucleotides: TGTGCCAGCAGCTTAGAAGGGACAGCCTGGCTGAATGAAAAACTGTTTTTT.